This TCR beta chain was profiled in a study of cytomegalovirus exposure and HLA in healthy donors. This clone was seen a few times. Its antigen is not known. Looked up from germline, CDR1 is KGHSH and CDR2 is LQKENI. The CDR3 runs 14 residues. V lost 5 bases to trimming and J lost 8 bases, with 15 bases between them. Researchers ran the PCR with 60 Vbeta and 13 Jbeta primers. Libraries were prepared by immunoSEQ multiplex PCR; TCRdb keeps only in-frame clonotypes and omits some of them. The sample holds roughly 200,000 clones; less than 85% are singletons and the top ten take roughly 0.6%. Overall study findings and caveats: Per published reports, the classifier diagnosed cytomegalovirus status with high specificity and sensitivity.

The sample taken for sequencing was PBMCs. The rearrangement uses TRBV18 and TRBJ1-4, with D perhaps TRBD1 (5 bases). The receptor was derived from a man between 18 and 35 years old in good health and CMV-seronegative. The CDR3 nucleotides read TGTGCCAGCTCAGGTGGTCAGGGCCCGGAAAAACTGTTTTTT. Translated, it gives CASSGGQGPEKLFF. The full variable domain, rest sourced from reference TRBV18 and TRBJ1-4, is NAGVMQNPRHLVRRRGQEARLRCSPMKGHSHVYWYRQLPEEGLKFMVYLQKENIIDESGMPKERFSAEFPKEGPSILRIQQVVRGDSAAYFCASSGGQGPEKLFFGSGTQLSVL.